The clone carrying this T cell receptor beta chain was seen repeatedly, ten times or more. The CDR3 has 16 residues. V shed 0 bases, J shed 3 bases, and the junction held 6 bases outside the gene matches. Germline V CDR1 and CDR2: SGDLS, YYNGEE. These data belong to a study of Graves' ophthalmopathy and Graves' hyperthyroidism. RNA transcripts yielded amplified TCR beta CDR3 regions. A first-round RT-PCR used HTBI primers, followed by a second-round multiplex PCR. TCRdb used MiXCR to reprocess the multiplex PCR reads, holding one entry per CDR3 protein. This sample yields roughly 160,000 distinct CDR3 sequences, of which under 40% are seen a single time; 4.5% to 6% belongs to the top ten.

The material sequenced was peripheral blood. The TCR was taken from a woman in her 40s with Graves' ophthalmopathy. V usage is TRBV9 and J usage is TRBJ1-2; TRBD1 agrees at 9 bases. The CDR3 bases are TGTGCCAGCAGCGTAGTGGACAGGGGTTTGGACTATGGCTACACCTTC. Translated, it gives CASSVVDRGLDYGYTF.